This TCR beta chain was profiled in a study of graft-versus-host responses after intestinal transplantation. TCRdb keeps only in-frame clones here, not all; method: immunoSEQ multiplex PCR. The sample carries 86,000 or so clones, approximately 90% recorded once. The CDR3 has 16 residues. Looked up from germline, CDR1 is MGHRA and CDR2 is YSYEKL. The germline V and J ends were trimmed by 1 base and 4 bases, with 16 bases remaining between them. Of note for this clone: Antigen unknown.

This TCR was sampled from a human donor who received an intestinal transplant. The gene calls are TRBV4-1 and TRBJ1-2, with D possibly being TRBD1 (6 bases). Sequenced here: unstimulated CD8+ T cells sorted from spleen or lymph node cells, sampled before intestinal transplant. The DNA for the CDR3 is TGCGCCAGCAGCCAAGTCTGGGGGCGCGAGATCTATGGCTACACCTTC. Residues: CASSQVWGREIYGYTF.